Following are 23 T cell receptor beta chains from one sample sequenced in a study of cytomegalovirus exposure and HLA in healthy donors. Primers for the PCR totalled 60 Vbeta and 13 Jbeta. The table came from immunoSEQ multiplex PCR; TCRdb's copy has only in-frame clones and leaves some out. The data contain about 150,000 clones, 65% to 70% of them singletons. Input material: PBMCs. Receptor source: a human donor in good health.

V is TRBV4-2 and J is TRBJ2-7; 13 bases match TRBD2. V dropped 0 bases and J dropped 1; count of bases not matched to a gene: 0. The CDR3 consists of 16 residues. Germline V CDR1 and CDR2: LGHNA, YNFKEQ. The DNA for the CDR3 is TGTGCCAGCAGCCAAGAGACTAGCGGGAGGTCCTACGAGCAGTACTTC. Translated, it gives CASSQETSGRSYEQYF.

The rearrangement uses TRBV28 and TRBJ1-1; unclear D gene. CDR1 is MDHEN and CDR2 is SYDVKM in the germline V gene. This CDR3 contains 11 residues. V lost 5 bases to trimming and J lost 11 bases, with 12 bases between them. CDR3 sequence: CASSLGKAAFF. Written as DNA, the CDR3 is TGTGCCAGCAGTCTAGGAAAGGCGGCTTTCTTT.

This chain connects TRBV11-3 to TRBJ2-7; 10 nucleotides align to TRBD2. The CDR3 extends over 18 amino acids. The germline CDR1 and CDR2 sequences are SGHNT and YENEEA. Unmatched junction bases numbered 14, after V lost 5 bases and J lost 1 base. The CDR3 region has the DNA TGTGCCAGCAGCAATTTTCCGAATCTAGCGGGAGAATCCTACGAGCAGTACTTC. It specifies CASSNFPNLAGESYEQYF.

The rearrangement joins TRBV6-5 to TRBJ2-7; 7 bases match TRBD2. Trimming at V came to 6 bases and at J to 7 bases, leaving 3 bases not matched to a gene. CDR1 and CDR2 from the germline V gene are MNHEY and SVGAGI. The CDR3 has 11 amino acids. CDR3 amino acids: CASSWGGEQYF. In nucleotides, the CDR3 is TGTGCCAGCAGCTGGGGGGGTGAGCAGTACTTC.

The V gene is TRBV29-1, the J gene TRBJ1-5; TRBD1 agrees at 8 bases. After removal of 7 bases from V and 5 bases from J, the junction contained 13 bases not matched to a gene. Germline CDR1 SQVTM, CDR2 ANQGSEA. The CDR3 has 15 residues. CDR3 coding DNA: TGCAGCGCCGGGACAGGTCTGGGGGGCGATCAGCCCCAGCATTTT. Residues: CSAGTGLGGDQPQHF.

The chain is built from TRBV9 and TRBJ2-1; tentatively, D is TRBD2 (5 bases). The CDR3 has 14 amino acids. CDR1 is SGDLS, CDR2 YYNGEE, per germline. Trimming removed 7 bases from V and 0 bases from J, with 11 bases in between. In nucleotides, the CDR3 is TGTGCCAGCGGTCTAGCTCTCTCCTACAATGAGCAGTTCTTC. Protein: CASGLALSYNEQFF.

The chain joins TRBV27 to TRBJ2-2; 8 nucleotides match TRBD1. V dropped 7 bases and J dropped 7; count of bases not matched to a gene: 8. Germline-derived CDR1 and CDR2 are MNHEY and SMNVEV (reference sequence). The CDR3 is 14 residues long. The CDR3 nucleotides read TGTGCCAGCAAGGGGACAGGCTCGGTCGGGGAGCTGTTTTTT. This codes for CASKGTGSVGELFF.

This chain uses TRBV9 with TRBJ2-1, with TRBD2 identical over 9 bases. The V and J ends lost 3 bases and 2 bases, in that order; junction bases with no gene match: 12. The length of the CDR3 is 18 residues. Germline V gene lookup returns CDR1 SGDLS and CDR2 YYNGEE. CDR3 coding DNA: TGTGCCAGCAGCGCCCTACTGACTAGCGGAGGGACCTACAATGAGCAGTTCTTC. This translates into CASSALLTSGGTYNEQFF. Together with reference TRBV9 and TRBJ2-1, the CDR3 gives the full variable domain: DSGVTQTPKHLITATGQRVTLRCSPRSGDLSVYWYQQSLDQGLQFLIQYYNGEERAKGNILERFSAQQFPDLHSELNLSSLELGDSALYFCASSALLTSGGTYNEQFFGPGTRLTVL.

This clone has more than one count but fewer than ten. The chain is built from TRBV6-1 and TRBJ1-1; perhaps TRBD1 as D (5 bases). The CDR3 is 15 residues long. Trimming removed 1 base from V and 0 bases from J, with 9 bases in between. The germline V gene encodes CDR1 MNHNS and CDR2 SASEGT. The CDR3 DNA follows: TGTGCCAGCAGTGAAGTAAGGGGCATGAACACTGAAGCTTTCTTT. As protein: CASSEVRGMNTEAFF.

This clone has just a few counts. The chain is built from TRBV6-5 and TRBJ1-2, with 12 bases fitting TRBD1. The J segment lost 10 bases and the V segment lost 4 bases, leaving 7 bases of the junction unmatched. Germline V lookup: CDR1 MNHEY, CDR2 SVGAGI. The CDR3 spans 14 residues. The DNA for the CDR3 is TGTGCCAGCAGTTCTTATGGGACAGGGGGCGCCTACACCTTC. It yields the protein CASSSYGTGGAYTF.

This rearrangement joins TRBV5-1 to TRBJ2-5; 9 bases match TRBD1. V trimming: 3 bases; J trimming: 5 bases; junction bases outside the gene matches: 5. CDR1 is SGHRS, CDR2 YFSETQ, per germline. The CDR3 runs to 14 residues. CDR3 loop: CASSSWDRVETQYF. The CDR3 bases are TGCGCCAGCAGCTCATGGGACAGGGTGGAGACCCAGTACTTC.

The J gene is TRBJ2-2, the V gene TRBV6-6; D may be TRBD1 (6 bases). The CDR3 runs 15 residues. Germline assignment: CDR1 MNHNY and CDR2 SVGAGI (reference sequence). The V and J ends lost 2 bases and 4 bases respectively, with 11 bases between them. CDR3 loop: CASSYTGISTGELFF. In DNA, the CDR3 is TGTGCCAGCAGTTACACAGGGATAAGCACCGGGGAGCTGTTTTTT.

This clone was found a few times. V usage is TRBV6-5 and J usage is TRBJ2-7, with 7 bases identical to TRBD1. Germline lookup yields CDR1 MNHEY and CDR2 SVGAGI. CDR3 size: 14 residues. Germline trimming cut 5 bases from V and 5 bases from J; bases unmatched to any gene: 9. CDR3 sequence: CASSTDRVRNEQYF. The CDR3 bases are TGTGCCAGCAGTACCGACAGGGTTCGGAACGAGCAGTACTTC.

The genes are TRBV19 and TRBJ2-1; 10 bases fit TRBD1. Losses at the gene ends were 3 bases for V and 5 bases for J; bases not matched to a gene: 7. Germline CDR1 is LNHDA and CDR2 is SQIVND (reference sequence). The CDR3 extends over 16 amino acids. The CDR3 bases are TGTGCCAGTAGTATTGAGGACAGGGGGTTAGACAATGAGCAGTTCTTC. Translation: CASSIEDRGLDNEQFF. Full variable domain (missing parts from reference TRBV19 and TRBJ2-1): DGGITQSPKYLFRKEGQNVTLSCEQNLNHDAMYWYRQDPGQGLRLIYYSQIVNDFQKGDIAEGYSVSREKKESFPLTVTSAQKNPTAFYLCASSIEDRGLDNEQFFGPGTRLTVL.

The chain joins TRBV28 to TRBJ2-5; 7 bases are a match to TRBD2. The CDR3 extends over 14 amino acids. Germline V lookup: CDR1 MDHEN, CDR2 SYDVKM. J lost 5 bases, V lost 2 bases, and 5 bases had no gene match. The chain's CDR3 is CASSLQTSRETQYF. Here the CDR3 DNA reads TGTGCCAGCAGTTTACAGACTAGCCGGGAGACCCAGTACTTC. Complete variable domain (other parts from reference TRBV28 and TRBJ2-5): DVKVTQSSRYLVKRTGEKVFLECVQDMDHENMFWYRQDPGLGLRLIYFSYDVKMKEKGDIPEGYSVSREKKERFSLILESASTNQTSMYLCASSLQTSRETQYFGPGTRLLVL.

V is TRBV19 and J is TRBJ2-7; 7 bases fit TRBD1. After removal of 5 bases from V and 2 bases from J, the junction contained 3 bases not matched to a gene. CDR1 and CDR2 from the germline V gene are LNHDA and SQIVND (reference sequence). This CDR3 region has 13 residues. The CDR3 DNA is TGTGCCAGTAGTTTCACAGGGGCCTACGAGCAGTACTTC. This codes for CASSFTGAYEQYF.

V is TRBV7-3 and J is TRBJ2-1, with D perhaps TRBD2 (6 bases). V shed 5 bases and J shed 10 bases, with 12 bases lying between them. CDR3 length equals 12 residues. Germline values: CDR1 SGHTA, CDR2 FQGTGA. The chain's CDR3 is CASSPRLGEQFF. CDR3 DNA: TGTGCCAGCAGCCCGCGACTAGGGGAGCAGTTCTTC.

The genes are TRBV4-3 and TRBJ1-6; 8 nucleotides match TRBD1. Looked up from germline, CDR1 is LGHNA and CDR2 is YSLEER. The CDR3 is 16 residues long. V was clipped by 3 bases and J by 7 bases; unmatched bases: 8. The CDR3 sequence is CASSHDRQGANSPLHF. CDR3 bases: TGCGCCAGCAGCCACGACAGGCAGGGGGCAAATTCACCCCTCCACTTT.

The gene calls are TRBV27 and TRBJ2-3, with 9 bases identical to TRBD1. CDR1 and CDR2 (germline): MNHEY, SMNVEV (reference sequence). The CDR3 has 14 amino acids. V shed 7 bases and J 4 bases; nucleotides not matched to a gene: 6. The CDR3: CASTTGGAADTQYF. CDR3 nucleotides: TGTGCCAGCACAACAGGGGGCGCGGCAGATACGCAGTATTTT.

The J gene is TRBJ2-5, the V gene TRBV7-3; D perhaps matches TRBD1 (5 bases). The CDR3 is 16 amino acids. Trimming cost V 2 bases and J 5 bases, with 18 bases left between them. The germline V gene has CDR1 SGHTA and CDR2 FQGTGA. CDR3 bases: TGTGCCAGCAGCTTATTGGGGCAGGGCACGCGGGAGACCCAGTACTTC. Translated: CASSLLGQGTRETQYF.

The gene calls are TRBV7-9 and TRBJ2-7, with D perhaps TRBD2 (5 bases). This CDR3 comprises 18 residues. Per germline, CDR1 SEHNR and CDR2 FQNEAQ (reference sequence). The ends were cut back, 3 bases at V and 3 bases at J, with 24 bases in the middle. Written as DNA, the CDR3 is TGTGCCAGCAGCTTTAAGGCGACGGAGTGGACTTCCTTCTACGAGCAGTACTTC. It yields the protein CASSFKATEWTSFYEQYF. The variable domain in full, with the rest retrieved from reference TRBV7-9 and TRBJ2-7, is DTGVSQNPRHKITKRGQNVTFRCDPISEHNRLYWYRQTLGQGPEFLTYFQNEAQLEKSRLLSDRFSAERPKGSFSTLEIQRTEQGDSAMYLCASSFKATEWTSFYEQYFGPGTRLTVT.

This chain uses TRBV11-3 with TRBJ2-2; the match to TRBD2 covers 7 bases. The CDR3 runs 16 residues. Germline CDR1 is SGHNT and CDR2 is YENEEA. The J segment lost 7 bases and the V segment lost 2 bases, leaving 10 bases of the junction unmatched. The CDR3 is CASSLSPSGVVGELFF. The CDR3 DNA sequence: TGTGCCAGCAGCTTATCTCCCAGCGGGGTGGTCGGGGAGCTGTTTTTT.

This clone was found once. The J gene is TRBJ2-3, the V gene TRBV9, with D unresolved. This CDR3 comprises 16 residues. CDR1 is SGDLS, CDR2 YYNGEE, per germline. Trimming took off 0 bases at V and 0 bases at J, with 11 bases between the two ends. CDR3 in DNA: TGTGCCAGCAGCGTAGGGTCCAGTTCTAGCACAGATACGCAGTATTTT. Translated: CASSVGSSSSTDTQYF.